The 23 T cell receptor beta chains in this list originate from one sample, sequenced in a study of radiotherapy plus CTLA-4 blockade in lung cancer. Measured with immunoSEQ multiplex PCR; TCRdb has only the in-frame clones, and not every one. The table shows 50,000 to 65,000 clones, with roughly 79% occurring only once. The sample consisted of peripheral blood, taken from a patient treated with radiotherapy plus ipilimumab. These receptor sequences come from a human donor with non-small cell lung cancer whose response to radiotherapy plus ipilimumab could not be evaluated.

The chain employs TRBV29-1 and TRBJ1-2; tentatively, D is TRBD1 (6 bases). The germline V gene encodes CDR1 SQVTM and CDR2 ANQGSEA. V was cut by 6 bases and J by 2 bases, with 13 bases left in between. The CDR3 contains 13 residues. In nucleotides, the CDR3 is TGCAGCGTGAGACTCACAGGGAACTATGGCTACACCTTC. Translation gives CSVRLTGNYGYTF.

The genes are TRBV19 and TRBJ1-4, with 7 bases matching TRBD1. J gave up 8 bases and V 6 bases, and 9 bases lay outside the gene matches. The CDR3 totals 14 residues. Germline V CDR1 and CDR2: LNHDA, SQIVND (reference sequence). CDR3 in DNA: TGTGCCAGTAGCAGTGACAGGGTTTGGGAAAAACTGTTTTTT. This codes for CASSSDRVWEKLFF.

This chain links TRBV6-6 with TRBJ2-1, with TRBD1 matching 8 bases. With V trimmed by 5 bases and J by 5 bases, 5 bases remained unmatched. Germline V lookup: CDR1 MNHNY, CDR2 SVGAGI (reference sequence). The CDR3 totals 14 residues. CDR3 sequence reads: CASSTRTGNNEQFF. CDR3 coding DNA: TGTGCCAGCAGTACGCGGACAGGGAACAATGAGCAGTTCTTC.

The rearrangement joins TRBV7-9 to TRBJ2-1; 8 bases align to TRBD2. There are 16 residues in the CDR3. Germline V gene data show CDR1 as SEHNR and CDR2 as FQNEAQ (reference sequence). V shed 5 bases and J 0 bases; nucleotides not matched to a gene: 6. The CDR3 DNA reads TGTGCCAGCAGCCGGATCGGGACTAGCTCCTACAATGAGCAGTTCTTC. Amino acid sequence: CASSRIGTSSYNEQFF.

The J gene is TRBJ1-2, the V gene TRBV27; perhaps TRBD1 as D (5 bases). Trimming removed 6 bases from V and 3 bases from J, with 23 bases in between. CDR3 length equals 17 residues. Germline-derived CDR1 and CDR2 are MNHEY and SMNVEV (reference sequence). The CDR3 sequence is CASSYSKVPGGDYGYTF. CDR3 DNA: TGTGCCAGCAGCTACTCGAAAGTTCCCGGGGGGGACTATGGCTACACCTTC.

Turning to this clone: One end of the junction varies from germline; a read error may be responsible. This chain connects TRBV4-1 to TRBJ2-5; D is possibly TRBD1 (5 bases). Germline CDR1 and CDR2: MGHRA and YSYEKL. CDR3 length: 16 amino acids. The CDR3 spells CASSEDDRRAQETQYF. The CDR3 DNA reads TGCGCCAGCAGCGAAGACGATCGCAGGGCCCAAGAGACCCAGTACTTC.

The genes are TRBV5-1 and TRBJ2-3; 8 positions agree with TRBD1. Per the germline V gene, CDR1 is SGHRS and CDR2 is YFSETQ. V shed 2 bases, J shed 4 bases, and the junction held 9 bases outside the gene matches. The CDR3 extends over 16 amino acids. CDR3 region: CASSLTAGGASDTQYF. The CDR3 nucleotides read TGCGCCAGCAGCTTAACCGCAGGGGGCGCTTCAGATACGCAGTATTTT. Based on the CDR3 plus reference TRBV5-1 and TRBJ2-3, the full variable domain is KAGVTQTPRYLIKTRGQQVTLSCSPISGHRSVSWYQQTPGQGLQFLFEYFSETQRNKGNFPGRFSGRQFSNSRSEMNVSTLELGDSALYLCASSLTAGGASDTQYFGPGTRLTVL.

This sequence joins TRBV30 and TRBJ1-1; 8 nucleotides align to TRBD1. The V gene end was trimmed by 8 bases and the J gene end by 4 bases; junction bases not matched to a gene: 6. Germline CDR1 and CDR2: GTSNPN and SVGIG (reference sequence). The CDR3 is made up of 12 amino acids. CDR3 loop: CAGYRGATEAFF. In DNA, the CDR3 is TGTGCCGGCTACAGGGGGGCCACTGAAGCTTTCTTT. Full variable domain (outside the CDR3, taken from reference TRBV30 and TRBJ1-1): SQTIHQWPATLVQPVGSPLSLECTVEGTSNPNLYWYRQAAGRGLQLLFYSVGIGQISSEVPQNLSASRPQDRQFILSSKKLLLSDSGFYLCAGYRGATEAFFGQGTRLTVV.

The chain is built from TRBV30 and TRBJ2-3; weak D call: TRBD2 (6 bases). The length of the CDR3 is 14 residues. Germline V gene sequence: CDR1 GTSNPN, CDR2 SVGIG (reference sequence). Trimming removed 1 base at V and 0 bases at J, with 8 bases between. The CDR3, as DNA: TGTGCCTGGAGTGGACTAGTGAGCACAGATACGCAGTATTTT. Protein product: CAWSGLVSTDTQYF. Based on the CDR3 plus reference TRBV30 and TRBJ2-3, the full variable domain is SQTIHQWPATLVQPVGSPLSLECTVEGTSNPNLYWYRQAAGRGLQLLFYSVGIGQISSEVPQNLSASRPQDRQFILSSKKLLLSDSGFYLCAWSGLVSTDTQYFGPGTRLTVL.

The rearrangement links TRBV28 to TRBJ1-5, with 7 nucleotides matching TRBD1. The CDR3 length is 15 residues. CDR1 is MDHEN, CDR2 SYDVKM, per germline. Trimming cost V 3 bases and J 7 bases; bases outside gene matches: 9. In DNA form, the CDR3 reads TGTGCCAGCAGTTTTACCGACAGGGTCAGCCAGCCCCAGCATTTT. Protein: CASSFTDRVSQPQHF.

Written as DNA, the CDR3 is TGCGCCAGCAGCCAAGATTGGCGGGGGGCGACACGGCACTACGAGCAGTACTTC. It yields the protein CASSQDWRGATRHYEQYF. V is TRBV4-3 and J is TRBJ2-7; TRBD2 aligns across 8 bases. The CDR3 runs to 18 residues. J was trimmed by 3 bases and V by 0 bases; bases with no gene match: 13. Germline loops: CDR1 LGHNA, CDR2 YSLEER.

The rearrangement uses TRBV7-9 and TRBJ2-3; TRBD2 agrees at 10 bases. The CDR3 extends over 16 amino acids. CDR1 and CDR2 from the germline V gene are SEHNR and FQNEAQ (reference sequence). The V segment lost 4 bases and the J segment 4 bases; nucleotides outside the gene matches: 8. The CDR3 spells CASSSLSGRPPDTQYF. CDR3 DNA: TGTGCCAGCAGCTCACTTAGCGGGAGGCCCCCAGATACGCAGTATTTT.

The V and J genes are TRBV7-2 and TRBJ1-4; D gene unclear. The CDR3 is 14 amino acids. Germline V gives CDR1 SGHTA, CDR2 FQGNSA. V lost 3 bases, J lost 5 bases, and 10 bases lay in between. CDR3 region: CASSLYTENEKLFF. The CDR3 bases are TGTGCCAGCAGCTTGTATACAGAGAATGAAAAACTGTTTTTT.

This clone occurred a few times. The V and J genes are TRBV9 and TRBJ2-7; 8 bases fit TRBD2. Germline assignment: CDR1 SGDLS and CDR2 YYNGEE. CDR3 length: 15 residues. Trimming at V came to 0 bases and at J to 5 bases, leaving 7 bases not matched to a gene. CDR3 in DNA: TGTGCCAGCAGCGTAGTCCCGGGAGGGGCGAACGAGCAGTACTTC. This translates into CASSVVPGGANEQYF.

The rearrangement uses TRBV12-5 and TRBJ2-7, with 8 bases identical to TRBD2. The germline gives CDR1 LGHNT, CDR2 FRNRAP. The CDR3 loop spans 15 amino acids. V lost 7 bases and J lost 1; bases outside the gene matches: 9. CDR3: CASARDAGGSYEQYF. The DNA of the CDR3 is TGTGCTAGTGCCCGCGATGCGGGGGGATCCTACGAGCAGTACTTC. The full variable domain, rest sourced from reference TRBV12-5 and TRBJ2-7, is DARVTQTPRHKVTEMGQEVTMRCQPILGHNTVFWYRQTMMQGLELLAYFRNRAPLDDSGMPKDRFSAEMPDATLATLKIQPSEPRDSAVYFCASARDAGGSYEQYFGPGTRLTVT.

V usage is TRBV13 and J usage is TRBJ2-1, with 10 bases that match TRBD2. The CDR3 covers 15 residues. In germline, CDR1 is PRHDT, CDR2 FYEKMQ (reference sequence). Unmatched junction bases numbered 4, after V lost 2 bases and J lost 6 bases. CDR3 nucleotide sequence: TGTGCCAGCAGCTTACTGGCTAGCGGGGGCAATGAGCAGTTCTTC. Translation gives CASSLLASGGNEQFF.

The chain has TRBV28 and TRBJ2-5; TRBD2 aligns across 7 bases. V was clipped by 5 bases and J by 5 bases; unmatched bases: 8. This CDR3 has 14 residues. The germline V gene has CDR1 MDHEN and CDR2 SYDVKM. The CDR3 sequence is CASSSGTARETQYF. The CDR3 nucleotides read TGTGCCAGCAGTAGCGGGACCGCTCGGGAGACCCAGTACTTC. Supplemented by reference TRBV28 and TRBJ2-5, the full variable domain reads DVKVTQSSRYLVKRTGEKVFLECVQDMDHENMFWYRQDPGLGLRLIYFSYDVKMKEKGDIPEGYSVSREKKERFSLILESASTNQTSMYLCASSSGTARETQYFGPGTRLLVL.

The V call is TRBV6-5, the J call TRBJ1-3, with TRBD1 matching over 12 bases. The CDR3 extends over 15 amino acids. CDR1 and CDR2 from the germline V gene are MNHEY and SVGAGI. Trimming cost V 6 bases and J 4 bases; bases outside gene matches: 4. Written as DNA, the CDR3 is TGTGCCAGCAGCTGGGGGACAGGGGGCGGAAACACCATATATTTT. This translates into CASSWGTGGGNTIYF.

The chain recombines TRBV9 with TRBJ1-1; weak D call: TRBD1 (5 bases). CDR1 and CDR2 from the germline V gene are SGDLS and YYNGEE. This CDR3 is 14 amino acids long. Trimming cost V 2 bases and J 0 bases, with 8 bases left between them. CDR3 bases: TGTGCCAGCAGCGTCGACAGCATGAACACTGAAGCTTTCTTT. This codes for CASSVDSMNTEAFF. Full variable domain (outside the CDR3, taken from reference TRBV9 and TRBJ1-1): DSGVTQTPKHLITATGQRVTLRCSPRSGDLSVYWYQQSLDQGLQFLIQYYNGEERAKGNILERFSAQQFPDLHSELNLSSLELGDSALYFCASSVDSMNTEAFFGQGTRLTVV.

This rearrangement joins TRBV27 to TRBJ1-4; 10 bases line up with TRBD1. The CDR3 is 15 residues long. Losses at the gene ends were 6 bases for V and 7 bases for J; bases not matched to a gene: 8. Germline V gives CDR1 MNHEY, CDR2 SMNVEV (reference sequence). Here the CDR3 reads CASSPLGQGGEKLFF. Written as DNA, the CDR3 is TGTGCCAGCAGCCCGCTTGGACAGGGGGGTGAAAAACTGTTTTTT.

The gene calls are TRBV10-2 and TRBJ2-1; 7 nucleotides align to TRBD2. The V segment lost 4 bases and the J segment 6 bases; nucleotides outside the gene matches: 9. This CDR3 region has 15 residues. Germline loops: CDR1 WSHSY, CDR2 SAAADI. DNA for the CDR3: TGCGCCAGCAGTGCGCGCGGGAGTTTAATCAATGAGCAGTTCTTC. Translation: CASSARGSLINEQFF.

This clone was counted once. The gene calls are TRBV18 and TRBJ2-5; 7 nucleotides align to TRBD2. J lost 3 bases, V lost 4 bases, and 11 bases had no gene match. The CDR3 extends over 16 amino acids. Germline values: CDR1 KGHSH, CDR2 LQKENI. The DNA of the CDR3 is TGTGCCAGCTCACAGGGCGTCCTAGCGGAAAAAGAGACCCAGTACTTC. It is translated as CASSQGVLAEKETQYF.

This chain joins TRBV4-1 and TRBJ2-5; D gene ambiguous. Germline CDR1 MGHRA, CDR2 YSYEKL. This CDR3 has 18 residues. The V end lost 0 bases, the J end lost 1 base, and 18 bases lay between the germline ends. CDR3 protein: CASSQERTRLGLQETQYF. CDR3 DNA: TGCGCCAGCAGCCAAGAAAGAACTCGTTTGGGCCTCCAAGAGACCCAGTACTTC.